These 8 T cell receptor beta chains originate from one sample sequenced in a study of cytomegalovirus exposure and HLA in healthy donors. PCR involved 60 Vbeta and 13 Jbeta primers. Assay: immunoSEQ multiplex PCR; the TCRdb copy retains only in-frame clones and omits some. The sample carries about 110,000 clones, about 70% recorded once. Sequencing used PBMCs. Receptors were obtained from a boy aged 5-17 years in good health and CMV-seronegative.

The V gene is TRBV10-3, the J gene TRBJ2-2; 11 nucleotides agree with TRBD2. The junction had 9 bases not matched to a gene; V was cut back by 8 bases and J by 7 bases. Germline-derived CDR1 and CDR2 are ENHRY and SYGVKD. CDR3 length equals 15 residues. The CDR3 region has the DNA TGTGCCATCCATAGCGGGAGGGGAATCGGCGGGGAGCTGTTTTTT. Encoded protein: CAIHSGRGIGGELFF.

This sequence joins TRBV27 and TRBJ2-3; 7 nucleotides match TRBD1. The CDR3 has 16 residues. The J segment lost 1 base and the V segment lost 5 bases, leaving 9 bases of the junction unmatched. Germline V gene sequence: CDR1 MNHEY, CDR2 SMNVEV (reference sequence). The CDR3 loop reads CASSPLDRAGTDTQYF. CDR3 nucleotide sequence: TGTGCCAGCAGTCCCCTCGACAGGGCCGGCACAGATACGCAGTATTTT.

This clone was detected a few times. This chain links TRBV5-1 with TRBJ2-2; D is unclear. Deletions cut 4 bases from V and 0 bases from J, with 10 bases between. CDR1 and CDR2 (germline): SGHRS, YFSETQ. This CDR3 has 15 residues. CDR3 nucleotide sequence: TGCGCCAGCAGCCTGACACTGGCGAACACCGGGGAGCTGTTTTTT. As protein: CASSLTLANTGELFF. The full variable domain, rest sourced from reference TRBV5-1 and TRBJ2-2, is KAGVTQTPRYLIKTRGQQVTLSCSPISGHRSVSWYQQTPGQGLQFLFEYFSETQRNKGNFPGRFSGRQFSNSRSEMNVSTLELGDSALYLCASSLTLANTGELFFGEGSRLTVL.

This clone was seen a handful of times. The chain is built from TRBV6-5 and TRBJ1-1, with a tentative D call TRBD1 (6 bases). CDR1 is MNHEY and CDR2 is SVGAGI in the germline V gene. The CDR3 is 13 amino acids. V was clipped by 2 bases and J by 10 bases, with 14 bases between them. CDR3 coding DNA: TGTGCCAGCAGTTACGGGGGCGACCGGGGAGCTTTCTTT. This translates into CASSYGGDRGAFF.

This rearrangement joins TRBV6-5 to TRBJ2-7; D is ambiguous. V lost 0 bases, J lost 3 bases, and 6 bases lay in between. The CDR3 is made up of 13 amino acids. Germline loops: CDR1 MNHEY, CDR2 SVGAGI. The CDR3, as DNA: TGTGCCAGCAGTTACTCGTATAACTACGAGCAGTACTTC. Translation gives CASSYSYNYEQYF.

The rearrangement joins TRBV5-4 to TRBJ2-5; no reliable D call. Germline lookup yields CDR1 SGHNT and CDR2 YYREEE (reference sequence). Trimming stripped 0 bases from V and 3 bases from J, with 6 bases between. The CDR3 runs 13 residues. In DNA, the CDR3 is TGTGCCAGCAGCTTGGTGTATGAAGAGACCCAGTACTTC. Encoded protein: CASSLVYEETQYF.

CDR3 region: CASSTEAGFYNEQFF. As DNA, the CDR3 is TGTGCCAGCAGCACGGAAGCCGGGTTCTACAATGAGCAGTTCTTC. This sequence joins TRBV9 and TRBJ2-1, with D hard to call. Between the trimmed V and J ends, which lost 4 bases and 3 bases, there was a span of 14 bases. The CDR3 is 15 residues long. Germline CDR1 and CDR2: SGDLS and YYNGEE.

V usage is TRBV4-1 and J usage is TRBJ1-1; 8 nucleotides agree with TRBD1. The CDR3 runs 17 residues. In germline, CDR1 is MGHRA, CDR2 YSYEKL. The V and J ends lost 1 base and 0 bases, in that order; junction bases with no gene match: 7. The CDR3 DNA follows: TGCGCCAGCAGCCAAGGGACAGGGCCAACAATGAACACTGAAGCTTTCTTT. Translating gives CASSQGTGPTMNTEAFF.